Listed below are T cell receptor beta chains from one sample, sequenced in a study of blood T cell repertoires in COVID-19. TCRdb's copy holds only in-frame clones and misses some; the assay was immunoSEQ multiplex PCR. Of about 180,000 clones listed, 80% to 90% are singletons. Sample: peripheral blood. The source is a man aged 50 to 59 with active or convalescent COVID-19. Both conserved end residues are part of each CDR3. The order of the fields is CDR3 length, V gene, D gene, clone size, J gene, CDR3 protein, CDR3 DNA. D genes are given only for firm matches. The size field is filled for only some rows; it gives once, few, many or a size class.

13	TRBV7-3	.	few	TRBJ1-1	CASSEFTGTEAFF	TGTGCCAGCAGCGAATTCACGGGCACTGAAGCTTTCTTT
14	TRBV9	.	.	TRBJ1-2	CASSVGVESYGYTF	TGTGCCAGCAGCGTAGGCGTGGAGAGCTATGGCTACACCTTC
14	TRBV6-5	TRBD1	.	TRBJ1-6	CASARGDSASPLHF	TGTGCCAGCGCTCGTGGGGACAGTGCCTCACCCCTCCACTTT
12	TRBV6-5	.	.	TRBJ2-5	CASSPAQETQYF	TGTGCCAGCAGTCCAGCGCAAGAGACCCAGTACTTC
14	TRBV5-6	TRBD1	.	TRBJ1-2	CASSSTGVGYGYTF	TGTGCCAGCAGCTCTACAGGGGTCGGCTATGGCTACACCTTC
11	TRBV15	.	once	TRBJ2-5	CATSAEETQYF	TGTGCCACCAGTGCGGAAGAGACCCAGTACTTC
16	TRBV27	.	.	TRBJ2-2	CASSLLAGDNTGELFF	TGTGCCAGCAGTTTGTTGGCAGGCGATAACACCGGGGAGCTGTTTTTT
13	TRBV6-2/TRBV6-3	.	.	TRBJ1-1	CASGSITNTEAFF	TGTGCCAGCGGTTCTATAACGAACACTGAAGCTTTCTTT
16	TRBV2	TRBD1	.	TRBJ2-7	CASSDRAGQDPYEQYF	TGTGCCAGCAGTGACCGCGCGGGACAGGATCCCTACGAGCAGTACTTC
13	TRBV20-1	.	.	TRBJ1-5	CSASIGGDQPQHF	TGCAGTGCTAGTATTGGGGGCGATCAGCCCCAGCATTTT
16	TRBV18	.	.	TRBJ1-2	CASSPPGAGVNYGYTF	TGTGCCAGCTCACCACCGGGGGCCGGGGTCAACTATGGCTACACCTTC
15	TRBV24-1	TRBD2	.	TRBJ2-3	CATFGLASITDTQYF	TGTGCCACCTTCGGACTAGCGTCCATCACAGATACGCAGTATTTT